These 15 T cell receptor beta chains share one sample of origin, sequenced in a study of blood T cell repertoires in COVID-19. TCRdb's table, derived via immunoSEQ multiplex PCR, lists solely in-frame clones and lacks some. Seen here are some 220,000 clones, about 93% observed once, and the top ten hold 0.83%. Sequences were obtained from peripheral blood. Receptor source: a man aged 30 to 45 with COVID-19, enrolled during active disease.

The chain uses TRBV5-1 and TRBJ1-1; 8 positions agree with TRBD1. The CDR3 sequence is 15 residues long. The junction had 10 bases not matched to a gene; V was cut back by 3 bases and J by 6 bases. Germline-derived CDR1 and CDR2 are SGHRS and YFSETQ. The CDR3 bases are TGCGCCAGCAGCTCATATGACAGGGGAAAACCTGAAGCTTTCTTT. Its translation: CASSSYDRGKPEAFF.

The CDR3 DNA reads TGTGCCATCAGTGCCATTAACTATGGCTACACCTTC. Translated, it gives CAISAINYGYTF. The J gene is TRBJ1-2, the V gene TRBV10-3; no firm D call. CDR3 length: 12 amino acids. V gave up 4 bases and J gave up 1 base, with 4 bases separating them. Per germline, CDR1 ENHRY and CDR2 SYGVKD.

The chain uses TRBV9 and TRBJ1-2, with no clear D. Per the germline V gene, CDR1 is SGDLS and CDR2 is YYNGEE. The V end was cut by 0 bases, the J end by 2 bases, with 8 bases between. The CDR3 totals 14 residues. CDR3 DNA: TGTGCCAGCAGCGTAGATCCCGGGAACTATGGCTACACCTTC. It is translated as CASSVDPGNYGYTF.

The chain joins TRBV12-3 or TRBV12-4 to TRBJ1-1; TRBD1 is a possible D gene (5 bases). Trimming pared 2 bases from V and 6 bases from J, leaving 10 bases between. There are 13 residues in the CDR3. CDR3 in amino acids: CASSLSGGAEAFF. CDR3 DNA sequence: TGTGCCAGCAGTTTATCGGGGGGAGCTGAAGCTTTCTTT.

V is TRBV6-6 and J is TRBJ1-2; D possibly corresponds to TRBD1 (5 bases). Germline lookup yields CDR1 MNHNY and CDR2 SVGAGI (reference sequence). The CDR3 is 12 amino acids. V lost 6 bases, J lost 6 bases, and 11 bases lay in between. CDR3: CASSLPRDGYTF. For the CDR3, the DNA is TGTGCCAGCAGCCTACCCAGGGATGGCTACACCTTC.

The chain combines TRBV9 with TRBJ2-2, with 9 nucleotides matching TRBD1. The CDR3 totals 14 residues. The germline gives CDR1 SGDLS, CDR2 YYNGEE. The junction had 4 bases not matched to a gene; V was cut back by 4 bases and J by 6 bases. In DNA form, the CDR3 reads TGTGCCAGCAGCCCCCGGACAGGGGCCGGGGAGCTGTTTTTT. Protein sequence: CASSPRTGAGELFF.

This clone has a handful of counts. The chain has TRBV6-1 and TRBJ2-2; TRBD1 might be the D (5 bases). The CDR3 has 15 amino acids. V shed 3 bases and J shed 5 bases, with 13 bases lying between them. Germline lookup yields CDR1 MNHNS and CDR2 SASEGT. The DNA of the CDR3 is TGTGCCAGCAGTGATACAGGCTTCTCGACCGGGGAGCTGTTTTTT. Residues: CASSDTGFSTGELFF.

The chain combines TRBV27 with TRBJ2-7; 7 bases match TRBD1. The CDR3 is 15 residues long. The trim removed 5 bases at V and 5 bases at J, leaving 12 bases unmatched. Germline CDR1 reads MNHEY; CDR2 reads SMNVEV (reference sequence). CDR3 sequence reads: CASSQGNRGLHEQYF. CDR3 DNA: TGTGCCAGCAGTCAAGGAAACAGGGGTTTGCACGAGCAGTACTTC.

The CDR3 spells CASSTQGTTEAFF. The DNA for the CDR3 is TGTGCCAGCAGCACACAGGGGACCACTGAAGCTTTCTTT. This sequence joins TRBV7-2 and TRBJ1-1; 7 positions agree with TRBD1. Germline-derived CDR1 and CDR2 are SGHTA and FQGNSA. Germline trimming cut 5 bases from V and 4 bases from J; bases unmatched to any gene: 4. The CDR3 extends over 13 amino acids.

This rearrangement joins TRBV12-5 to TRBJ2-1; the D gene is possibly TRBD1 (5 bases). The CDR3 has 17 amino acids. V lost 4 bases and J lost 0, with 16 bases in between. Per germline, CDR1 LGHNT and CDR2 FRNRAP. For the CDR3, the DNA is TGTGCTAGTGGTTCTCCCTCCAGGGATTACTCCTACAATGAGCAGTTCTTC. Its translation is CASGSPSRDYSYNEQFF.

The chain recombines TRBV12-1 with TRBJ2-3; the table's D gene call, TRBD1, was not cross checked with the DNA. TRBV12-1 constitutes a pseudogene. This CDR3 spans 15 amino acids. The CDR3 sequence: CASSLDTAYTDTQYF. The CDR3, as DNA: TGTGCCAGCAGCTTGGACACAGCTTACACAGATACGCAGTATTTT.

The rearrangement uses TRBV3-1 (or the pseudogene TRBV3-2) and TRBJ1-5, with D unclear. The V end was cut by 5 bases, the J end by 0 bases, with 8 bases between. Germline CDR1 and CDR2: LGHDT and YNNKEL (reference sequence). This CDR3 is 14 amino acids long. The chain's CDR3 is CASSYQNSNQPQHF. CDR3 coding DNA: TGTGCCAGCAGCTATCAGAATAGCAATCAGCCCCAGCATTTT.

The CDR3, as DNA: TGTGCCAGCAGCTTAGTCAAGAACACTGAAGCTTTCTTT. This codes for CASSLVKNTEAFF. The chain combines TRBV13 with TRBJ1-1; D uncertain. Trimming shortened V by 1 base and J by 1 base, and 4 bases separated the two germline ends. CDR1 is PRHDT and CDR2 is FYEKMQ in the germline V gene (reference sequence). The CDR3 runs to 13 residues.

The chain combines TRBV5-5 with TRBJ2-7; TRBD1 matches 8 bases. Germline V gene sequence: CDR1 SGHKS, CDR2 YYEKEE (reference sequence). Trimming took 5 bases from V and 3 from J; bases not matched to a gene: 16. The CDR3 loop spans 17 amino acids. CDR3 DNA: TGTGCCAGCAGTCCATGGGCCGGGACAGGTAATATCTACGAGCAGTACTTC. This sequence encodes CASSPWAGTGNIYEQYF.

V is TRBV4-1 and J is TRBJ1-2; D may be TRBD1 (5 bases). Trimming cost V 0 bases and J 4 bases, with 9 bases left between them. The CDR3 has 14 amino acids. Germline V gene sequence: CDR1 MGHRA, CDR2 YSYEKL. The CDR3 region is CASSQEDTFYGYTF. The CDR3 DNA sequence: TGCGCCAGCAGCCAAGAGGACACCTTCTATGGCTACACCTTC.